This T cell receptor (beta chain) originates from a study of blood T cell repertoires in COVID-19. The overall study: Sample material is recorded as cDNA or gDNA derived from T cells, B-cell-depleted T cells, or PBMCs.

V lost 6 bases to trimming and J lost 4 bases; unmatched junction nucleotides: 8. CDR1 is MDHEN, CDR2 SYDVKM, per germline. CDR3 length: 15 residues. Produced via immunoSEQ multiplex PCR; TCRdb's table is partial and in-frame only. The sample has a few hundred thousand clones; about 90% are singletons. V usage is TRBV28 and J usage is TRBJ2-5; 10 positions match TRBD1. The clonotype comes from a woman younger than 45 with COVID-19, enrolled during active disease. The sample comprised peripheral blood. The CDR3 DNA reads TGTGCCAGCAGGAAGGACAGGGGGGACTTAGAGACCCAGTACTTC. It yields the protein CASRKDRGDLETQYF.